This T cell receptor (beta chain) stems from a study of shared clonotypes between healthy human individuals. Study summary: CD8 memory received one plate per donor, CD8 naive two, CD4 memory three and CD4 naive three.

Several immunoSEQ plates held equal portions of the genomic DNA taken from each subset. Assay used: immunoSEQ multiplex PCR; TCRdb lists only in-frame clones, some missing. The sample has 85,000 to 100,000 clones, almost 70% seen once; the top ten hold around half. This clone was seen just once. Deletions cut 3 bases from V and 4 bases from J, with 9 bases between. Germline loops: CDR1 KGHSH, CDR2 LQKENI. The CDR3 covers 14 residues. This TCR came from a young man in good health. This rearrangement joins TRBV18 to TRBJ2-2; tentatively, D is TRBD1 (6 bases). Material: memory CD8+ T cells sorted from blood. Subset specified: CD45RO+ cells pooled with CCR7-negative TemRA cells. This CDR3 reads CASSPGTFTGELFF. DNA for the CDR3: TGTGCCAGCTCACCTGGGACATTCACCGGGGAGCTGTTTTTT.